This TCR beta chain was obtained from a study of T-cell memory formation after mild COVID-19. Study-wide background: The study found TCR clusters largely donor specific. The study's findings and limits: Among clones contracting day 15 to 85, CD4/CD8 was balanced, whereas later expanders leaned CD4+. The finding that pre-infection memory included some responding clones suggested that cross-reactive memory joined. Nothing confirmed that second-wave clones peaking on day 37 were specific for SARS-CoV-2.

This clonotype was detected many times. Its antigen is currently unknown. The CDR3 contains 14 residues. V gave up 1 base and J gave up 7 bases, with 8 bases separating them. The V gene's germline CDR1 is LGHDT and CDR2 YNNKEL (reference sequence). One entry per CDR3 protein results from TCRdb running MiXCR on the 5' RACE reads. The data show about 320,000 distinct CDR3 sequences, more than 13% seen once. This sequence originates from a man aged 18 to 29 who had mild COVID-19 (a few samples of this study predate the infection). Cell type and time point are not known. The V call is TRBV3-1, the J call TRBJ1-6; D gene uncertain. The sample was PBMCs or a T cell subset sorted from them (not recorded which). The CDR3 DNA sequence: TGTGCCAGCAGCCAAGTTGGATGGAATTCACCCCTCCACTTT. Translated: CASSQVGWNSPLHF. Supplemented by reference TRBV3-1 and TRBJ1-6, the full variable domain reads DTAVSQTPKYLVTQMGNDKSIKCEQNLGHDTMYWYKQDSKKFLKIMFSYNNKELIINETVPNRFSPKSPDKAHLNLHINSLELGDSAVYFCASSQVGWNSPLHFGNGTRLTVT.